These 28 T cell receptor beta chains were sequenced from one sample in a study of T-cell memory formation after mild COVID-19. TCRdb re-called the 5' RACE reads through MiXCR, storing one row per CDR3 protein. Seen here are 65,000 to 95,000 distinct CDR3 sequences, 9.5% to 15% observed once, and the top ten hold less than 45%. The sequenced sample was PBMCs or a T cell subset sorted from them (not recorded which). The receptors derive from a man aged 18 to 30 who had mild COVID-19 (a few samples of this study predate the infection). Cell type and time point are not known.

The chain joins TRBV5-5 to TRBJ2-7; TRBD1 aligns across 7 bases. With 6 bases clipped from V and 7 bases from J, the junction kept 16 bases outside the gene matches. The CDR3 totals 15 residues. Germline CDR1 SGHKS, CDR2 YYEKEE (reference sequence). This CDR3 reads CASTHQAGTALEQYF. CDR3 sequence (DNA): TGTGCCAGCACCCACCAGGCCGGGACAGCCTTAGAGCAGTACTTC. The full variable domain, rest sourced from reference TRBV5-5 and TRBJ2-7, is DAGVTQSPTHLIKTRGQQVTLRCSPISGHKSVSWYQQVLGQGPQFIFQYYEKEERGRGNFPDRFSARQFPNYSSELNVNALLLGDSALYLCASTHQAGTALEQYFGPGTRLTVT.

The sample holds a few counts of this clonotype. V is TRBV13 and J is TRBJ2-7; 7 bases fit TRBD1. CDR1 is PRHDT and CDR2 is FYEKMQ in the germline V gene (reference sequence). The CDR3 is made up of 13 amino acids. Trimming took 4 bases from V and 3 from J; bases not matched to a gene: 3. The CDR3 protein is CASSSYRGYEQYF. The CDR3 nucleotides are TGTGCCAGCAGCTCCTACAGGGGCTACGAGCAGTACTTC.

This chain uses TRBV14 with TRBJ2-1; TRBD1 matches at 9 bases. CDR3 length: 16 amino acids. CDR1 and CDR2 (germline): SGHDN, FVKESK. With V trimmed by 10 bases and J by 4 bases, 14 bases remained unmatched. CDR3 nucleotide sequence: TGTGCCACCCGGTATGCCGGGACAGGGAGTTACAATGAGCAGTTCTTC. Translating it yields CATRYAGTGSYNEQFF.

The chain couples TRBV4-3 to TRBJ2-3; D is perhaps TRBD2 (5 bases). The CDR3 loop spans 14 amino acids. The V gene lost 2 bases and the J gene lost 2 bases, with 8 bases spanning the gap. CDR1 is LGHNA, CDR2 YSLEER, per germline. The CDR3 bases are TGCGCCAGCAGCCAACGGGATCTCACAGATACGCAGTATTTT. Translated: CASSQRDLTDTQYF.

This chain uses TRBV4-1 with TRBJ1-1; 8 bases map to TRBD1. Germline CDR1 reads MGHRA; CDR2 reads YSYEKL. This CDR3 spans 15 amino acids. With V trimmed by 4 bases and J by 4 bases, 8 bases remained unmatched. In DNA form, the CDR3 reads TGCGCCAGCAGCCGTCCCGACAGGGGTGGCACTGAAGCTTTCTTT. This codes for CASSRPDRGGTEAFF.

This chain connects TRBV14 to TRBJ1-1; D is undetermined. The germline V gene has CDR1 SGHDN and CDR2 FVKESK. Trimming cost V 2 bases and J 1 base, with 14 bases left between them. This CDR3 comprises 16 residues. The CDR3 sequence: CASSQRSLGRNTEAFF. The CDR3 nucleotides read TGTGCCAGCAGCCAAAGATCCTTAGGCAGGAACACTGAAGCTTTCTTT.

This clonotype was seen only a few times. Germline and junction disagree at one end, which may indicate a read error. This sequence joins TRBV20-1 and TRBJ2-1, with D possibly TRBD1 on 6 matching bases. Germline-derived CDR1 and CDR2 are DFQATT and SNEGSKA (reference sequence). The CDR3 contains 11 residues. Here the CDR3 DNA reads TGCAGTGCAGGGGGAAGAGGCCATCGGGGCTTC. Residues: CSAGGRGHRGF.

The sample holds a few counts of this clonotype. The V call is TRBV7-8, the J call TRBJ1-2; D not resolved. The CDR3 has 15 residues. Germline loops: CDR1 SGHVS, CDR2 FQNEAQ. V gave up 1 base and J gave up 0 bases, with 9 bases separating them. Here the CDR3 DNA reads TGTGCCAGCAGCTTAGGGCTGCGGTCTAACTATGGCTACACCTTC. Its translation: CASSLGLRSNYGYTF.

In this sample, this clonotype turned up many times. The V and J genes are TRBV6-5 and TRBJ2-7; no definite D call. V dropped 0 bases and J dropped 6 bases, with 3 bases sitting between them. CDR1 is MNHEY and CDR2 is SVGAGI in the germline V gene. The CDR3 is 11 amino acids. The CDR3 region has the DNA TGTGCCAGCAGTTACTCGAGCGAGCAGTACTTC. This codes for CASSYSSEQYF.

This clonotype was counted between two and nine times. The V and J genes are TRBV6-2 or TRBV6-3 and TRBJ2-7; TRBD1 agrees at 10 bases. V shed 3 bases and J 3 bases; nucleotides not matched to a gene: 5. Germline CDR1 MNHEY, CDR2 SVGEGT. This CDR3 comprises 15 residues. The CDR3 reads CASSYRDRGIYEQYV. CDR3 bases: TGTGCCAGCAGTTATCGGGACAGGGGAATCTACGAGCAGTACGTC.

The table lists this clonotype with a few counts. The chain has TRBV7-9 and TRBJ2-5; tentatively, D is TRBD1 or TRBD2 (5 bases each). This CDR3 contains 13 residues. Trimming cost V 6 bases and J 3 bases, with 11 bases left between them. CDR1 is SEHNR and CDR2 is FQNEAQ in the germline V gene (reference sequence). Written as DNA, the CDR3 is TGTGCCAGCAGGCTCTGGGGGAAAGAGACCCAGTACTTC. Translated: CASRLWGKETQYF.

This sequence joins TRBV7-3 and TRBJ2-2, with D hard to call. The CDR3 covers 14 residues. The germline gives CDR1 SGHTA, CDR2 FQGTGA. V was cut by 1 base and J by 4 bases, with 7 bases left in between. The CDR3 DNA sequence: TGTGCCAGCAGCTTAAACTCCGGCACCGGGGAGCTGTTTTTT. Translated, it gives CASSLNSGTGELFF.

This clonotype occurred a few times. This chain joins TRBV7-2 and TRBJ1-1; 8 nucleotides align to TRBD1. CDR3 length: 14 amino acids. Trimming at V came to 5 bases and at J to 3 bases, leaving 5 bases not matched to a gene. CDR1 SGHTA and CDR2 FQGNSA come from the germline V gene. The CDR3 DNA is TGTGCCAGCAGCCCCGGGACAGGATACACTGAAGCTTTCTTT. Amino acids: CASSPGTGYTEAFF.

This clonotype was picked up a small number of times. The CDR3 DNA follows: TGTGCCAGCAGCTCTAACAGGGATGTCGGCTATGGCTACACCTTC. Amino acids: CASSSNRDVGYGYTF. The V call is TRBV7-9, the J call TRBJ1-2; a possible D gene is TRBD1 (6 bases). V lost 4 bases and J lost 4, with 16 bases in between. CDR1 SEHNR and CDR2 FQNEAQ come from the germline V gene (reference sequence). The CDR3 is 15 residues long.

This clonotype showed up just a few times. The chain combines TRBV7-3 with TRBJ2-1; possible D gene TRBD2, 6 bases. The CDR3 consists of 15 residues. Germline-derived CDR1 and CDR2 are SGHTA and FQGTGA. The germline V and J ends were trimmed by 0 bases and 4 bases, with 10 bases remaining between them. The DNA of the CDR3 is TGTGCCAGCAGCTTAACGCGGCGGGGATACAATGAGCAGTTCTTC. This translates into CASSLTRRGYNEQFF.

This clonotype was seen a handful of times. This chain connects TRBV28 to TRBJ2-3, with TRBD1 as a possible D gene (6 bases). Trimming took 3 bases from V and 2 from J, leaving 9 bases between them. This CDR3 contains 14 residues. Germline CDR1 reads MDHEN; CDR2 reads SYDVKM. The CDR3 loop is CASSLQGHTDTQYF. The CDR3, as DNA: TGTGCCAGCAGTTTGCAGGGGCACACAGATACGCAGTATTTT.

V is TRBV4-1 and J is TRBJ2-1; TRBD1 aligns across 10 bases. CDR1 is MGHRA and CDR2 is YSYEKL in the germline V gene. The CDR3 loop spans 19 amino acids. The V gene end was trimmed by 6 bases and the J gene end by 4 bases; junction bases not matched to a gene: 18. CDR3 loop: CASRARVEKGQGVYNEQFF. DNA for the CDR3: TGCGCCAGCAGAGCAAGGGTCGAGAAAGGACAGGGGGTGTACAATGAGCAGTTCTTC.

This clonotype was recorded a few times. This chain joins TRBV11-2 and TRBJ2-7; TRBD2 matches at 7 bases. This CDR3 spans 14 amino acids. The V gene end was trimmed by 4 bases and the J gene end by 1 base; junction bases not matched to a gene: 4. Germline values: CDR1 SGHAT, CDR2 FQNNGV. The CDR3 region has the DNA TGTGCCAGCAGCTCGAGCGGGGTTTCCTACGAGCAGTACTTC. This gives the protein CASSSSGVSYEQYF.

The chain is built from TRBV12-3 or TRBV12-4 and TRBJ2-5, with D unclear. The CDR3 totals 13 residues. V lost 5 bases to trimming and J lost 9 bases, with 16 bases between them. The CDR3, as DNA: TGTGCCAGCAGTCTATCCACCCCAGGTGCCCAGTACTTC. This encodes CASSLSTPGAQYF.

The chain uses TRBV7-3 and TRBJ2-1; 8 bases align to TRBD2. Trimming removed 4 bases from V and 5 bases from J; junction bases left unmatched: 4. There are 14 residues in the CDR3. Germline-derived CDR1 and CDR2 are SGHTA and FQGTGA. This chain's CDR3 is CASSSGGINNEQFF. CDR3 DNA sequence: TGTGCCAGCAGCTCGGGGGGGATCAACAATGAGCAGTTCTTC.

The CDR3 sequence: CASSSRQAPYEQYV. CDR3 nucleotides: TGTGCCAGCAGCTCACGACAGGCTCCCTACGAGCAGTACGTC. The chain joins TRBV13 to TRBJ2-7, with TRBD1 as a possible D gene (6 bases). V was trimmed by 4 bases and J by 2 bases, leaving 12 bases between them. CDR1 is PRHDT, CDR2 FYEKMQ, per germline (reference sequence). The length of the CDR3 is 14 residues.

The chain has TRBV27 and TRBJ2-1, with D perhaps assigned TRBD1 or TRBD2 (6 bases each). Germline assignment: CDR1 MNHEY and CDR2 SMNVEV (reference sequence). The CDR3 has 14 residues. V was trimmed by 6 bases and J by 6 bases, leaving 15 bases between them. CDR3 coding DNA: TGTGCCAGCAGGGAGCCGGGGGCAGGCAATGAGCAGTTCTTC. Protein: CASREPGAGNEQFF.

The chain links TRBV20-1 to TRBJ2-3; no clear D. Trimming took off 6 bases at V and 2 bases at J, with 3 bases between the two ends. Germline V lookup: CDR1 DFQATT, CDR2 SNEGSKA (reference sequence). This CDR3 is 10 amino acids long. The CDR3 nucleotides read TGCAGTGCCCACACAGATACGCAGTATTTT. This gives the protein CSAHTDTQYF.

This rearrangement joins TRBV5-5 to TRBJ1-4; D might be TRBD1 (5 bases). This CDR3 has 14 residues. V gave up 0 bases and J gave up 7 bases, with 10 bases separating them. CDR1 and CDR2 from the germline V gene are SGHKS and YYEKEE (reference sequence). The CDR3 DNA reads TGTGCCAGCAGCTTGGCAGGGTTCGGTGAAAAACTGTTTTTT. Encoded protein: CASSLAGFGEKLFF.

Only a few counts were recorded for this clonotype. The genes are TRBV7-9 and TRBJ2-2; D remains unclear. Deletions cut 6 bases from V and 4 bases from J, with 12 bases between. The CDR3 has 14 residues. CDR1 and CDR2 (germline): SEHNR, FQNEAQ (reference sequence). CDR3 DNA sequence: TGTGCCAGCAGTCCCCCTCCGGGCACCGGGGAGCTGTTTTTT. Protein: CASSPPPGTGELFF.

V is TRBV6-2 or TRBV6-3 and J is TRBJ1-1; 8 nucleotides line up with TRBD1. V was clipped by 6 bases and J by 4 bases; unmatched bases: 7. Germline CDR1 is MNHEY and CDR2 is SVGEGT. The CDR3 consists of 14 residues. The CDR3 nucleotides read TGTGCCAGCAGAATAACAGGGGGTGGCACTGAAGCTTTCTTT. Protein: CASRITGGGTEAFF.

The CDR3 sequence: CASSLGLGLYNEQFF. The CDR3 bases are TGTGCCAGCAGTCTAGGACTAGGGCTCTACAATGAGCAGTTCTTC. This chain joins TRBV6-2 or TRBV6-3 and TRBJ2-1; 7 bases are shared with TRBD2. The CDR3 is 15 residues long. Germline trimming cut 5 bases from V and 3 bases from J; bases unmatched to any gene: 7. Looked up from germline, CDR1 is MNHEY and CDR2 is SVGEGT.

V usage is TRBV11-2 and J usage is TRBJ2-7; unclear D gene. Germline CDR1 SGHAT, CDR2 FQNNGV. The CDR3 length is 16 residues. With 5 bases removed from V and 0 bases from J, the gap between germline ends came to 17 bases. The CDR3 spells CASSQRKFVSSYEQYF. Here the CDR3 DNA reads TGTGCCAGCAGCCAACGCAAGTTTGTCAGCTCCTACGAGCAGTACTTC.